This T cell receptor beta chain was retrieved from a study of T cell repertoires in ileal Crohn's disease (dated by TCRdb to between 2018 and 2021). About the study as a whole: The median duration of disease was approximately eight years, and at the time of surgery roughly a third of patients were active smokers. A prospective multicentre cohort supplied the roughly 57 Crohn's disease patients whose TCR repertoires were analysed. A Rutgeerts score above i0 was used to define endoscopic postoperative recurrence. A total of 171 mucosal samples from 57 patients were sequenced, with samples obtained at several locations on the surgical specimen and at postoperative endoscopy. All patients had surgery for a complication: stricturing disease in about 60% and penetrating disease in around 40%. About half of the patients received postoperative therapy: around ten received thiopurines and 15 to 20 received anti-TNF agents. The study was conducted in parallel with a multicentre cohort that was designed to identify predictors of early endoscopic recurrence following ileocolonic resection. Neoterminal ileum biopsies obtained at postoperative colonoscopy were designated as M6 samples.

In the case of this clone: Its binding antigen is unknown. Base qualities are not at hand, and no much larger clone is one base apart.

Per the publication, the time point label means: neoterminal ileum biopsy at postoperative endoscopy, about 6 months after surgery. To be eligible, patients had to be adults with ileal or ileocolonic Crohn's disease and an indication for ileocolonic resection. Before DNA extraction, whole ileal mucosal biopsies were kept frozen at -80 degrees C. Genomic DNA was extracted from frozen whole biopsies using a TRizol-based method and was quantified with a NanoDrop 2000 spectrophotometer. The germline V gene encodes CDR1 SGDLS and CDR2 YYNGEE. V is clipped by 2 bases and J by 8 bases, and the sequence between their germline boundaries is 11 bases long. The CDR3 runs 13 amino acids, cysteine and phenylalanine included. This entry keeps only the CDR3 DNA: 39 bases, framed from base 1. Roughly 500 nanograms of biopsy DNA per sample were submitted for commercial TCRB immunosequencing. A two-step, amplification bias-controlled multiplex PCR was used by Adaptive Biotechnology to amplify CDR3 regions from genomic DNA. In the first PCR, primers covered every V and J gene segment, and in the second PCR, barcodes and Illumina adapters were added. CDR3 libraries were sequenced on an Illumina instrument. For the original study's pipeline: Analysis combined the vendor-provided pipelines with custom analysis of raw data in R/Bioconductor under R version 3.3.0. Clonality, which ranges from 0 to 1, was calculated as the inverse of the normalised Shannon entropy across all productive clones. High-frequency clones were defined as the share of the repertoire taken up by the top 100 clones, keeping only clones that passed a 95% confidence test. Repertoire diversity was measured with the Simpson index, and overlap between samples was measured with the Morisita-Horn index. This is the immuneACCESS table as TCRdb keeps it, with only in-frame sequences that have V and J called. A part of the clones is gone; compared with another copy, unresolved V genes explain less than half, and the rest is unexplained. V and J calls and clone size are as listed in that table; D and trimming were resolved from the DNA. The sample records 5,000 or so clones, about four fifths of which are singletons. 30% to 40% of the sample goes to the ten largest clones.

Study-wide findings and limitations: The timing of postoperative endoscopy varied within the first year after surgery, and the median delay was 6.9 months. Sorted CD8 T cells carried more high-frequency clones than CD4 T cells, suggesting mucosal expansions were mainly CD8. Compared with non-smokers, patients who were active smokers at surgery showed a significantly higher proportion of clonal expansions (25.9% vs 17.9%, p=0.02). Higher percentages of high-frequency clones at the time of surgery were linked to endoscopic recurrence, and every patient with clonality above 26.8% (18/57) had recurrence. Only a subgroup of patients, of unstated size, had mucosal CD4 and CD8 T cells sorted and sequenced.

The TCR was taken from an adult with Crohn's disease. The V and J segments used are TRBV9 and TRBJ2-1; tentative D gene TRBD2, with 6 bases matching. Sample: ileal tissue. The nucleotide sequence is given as TGTGCCAGCAGCGTTTCCCGCGGGGATGAGCAGTTCTTC. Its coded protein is CASSVSRGDEQFF. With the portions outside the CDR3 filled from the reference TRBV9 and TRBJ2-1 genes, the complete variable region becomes DSGVTQTPKHLITATGQRVTLRCSPRSGDLSVYWYQQSLDQGLQFLIQYYNGEERAKGNILERFSAQQFPDLHSELNLSSLELGDSALYFCASSVSRGDEQFFGPGTRLTVL.